The entry below gives a single T cell receptor (beta chain) sequence along with its context. It lacks a known antigen. Per-base qualities were not stored, and no clone one base away is much larger. The source of the sample is a study of blood T cell repertoires in COVID-19 (TCRdb year 2020). Concerning the study at large: Collaborator samples came from the United States, Italy and Spain and covered acute and convalescent phases of COVID-19. The material from the prospective study consisted of cDNA or gDNA derived from T cells, B-cell-depleted T cells, or PBMCs. The dataset comprised deeply sampled blood TCRbeta repertoires from subjects exposed to, actively infected with, or recovered from COVID-19. The repertoires were made available in a free public database intended to serve as a resource for research on the immune response to SARS-CoV-2. Samples were obtained from the ongoing ImmuneRACE study (first 160 participants) and from 1,254 subjects provided by 6 global collaborators. A de-identified subject ID, COVID-19 status, age in years and sex were almost always included in the sample metadata. Where available, HLA class I and class II types were obtained from metadata supplied by the sample provider rather than from assay-based typing. Summary of the overall study and its limitations: How much clinical and demographic metadata was included differed by source and by participant, and the metadata was provided uncurated.

Reading the germline V gene gives CDR1 SGHVS and CDR2 FQNEAQ. V was cut back by 0 bases and J by 2 bases, leaving a gap of 14 bases between them. The cysteine opens and the phenylalanine closes a CDR3 of 17 amino acids. Here the CDR3 DNA is all that survives: 51 bases in frame from base 1. TCRbeta CDR3 regions were amplified from genomic DNA by means of the immunoSEQ Assay, a bias-controlled multiplex PCR. The study's own analysis went as follows. Within the assay, amplification of reference gene primers was used to estimate how many nucleated cells each sample contained. To quantify the absolute abundance of each unique TCRbeta CDR3 rearrangement, sequence reads were collapsed and filtered. Productive Simpson clonality was computed per sample as the square root of Simpson's diversity index over productive rearrangements. Drawn from immuneACCESS, this table holds only the in-frame rearrangements with V and J called that TCRdb kept. Clones are partly lost; checked studies trace under half to an unresolved V gene and leave the rest unexplained. That table furnishes V, J and clone size, whereas the DNA furnished D and trimming. Recorded for this sample are about 200,000 clones; roughly nine tenths of them occurred a single time. The leading ten clones occupy 0.75% to 0.95% of the sample.

Whole blood was collected in K2EDTA tubes by collaborating institutions according to the institutions' own protocols. For TCRbeta analysis, collaborators shipped samples as frozen whole blood, isolated PBMCs, or DNA extracted from either of those sample types. The chain was built from TRBV7-8 and TRBJ1-3; the D segment cannot be called with confidence. The TCR sequence derives from a woman between 70 and 85 years old with acute or convalescent COVID-19. Sample: peripheral blood. The DNA sequence is TGTGCCAGCAGCTTAGCGACGGGGAGGTTAGCTGGAAACACCATATATTTT. Translation gives CASSLATGRLAGNTIYF.